This entry describes one T cell receptor (beta chain). The antigen is not known. One end of the junction does not line up with germline, which may come from a read error. Naive CD8 libraries used about 20,000 to 1,100,000 sorted cells and 10%, 30% or 50% RNA. Sorting was used to obtain naive CD8 T cells (CD8+CD4-CCR7+CD45RA+). The CDR3 totals 15 residues. Germline CDR1 is SGDLS and CDR2 is YYNGEE. TCRdb re-analysed the PCR reads in MiXCR, keeping a single row per CDR3 protein. The repertoire includes 100,000 or so distinct CDR3 sequences, 36% of them detected once, and around 4.2% sits in the top ten. This sample is drawn from a study of molecular identifiers for immune sequencing clone quantification. Study results and caveats: Clones that exceeded 20 RNA copies held over 99% of effector molecules, yet under 1% in naive cells.

This clonotype was sampled from a human donor in good health. Some libraries in this study had Jurkat cell RNA spiked in. Sequenced sample: naive CD8+ T cells from blood, with Jurkat cell RNA spiked in. Subset meaning: FACS-sorted CD8+CD4-CCR7+CD45RA+ naive T cells. V and J are TRBV9 and TRBJ1-4, with D perhaps TRBD1 (5 bases). The CDR3 nucleotides read TGTGCCAGCAGCGCGGGGGAGGAGTCCAATGAAAAACTGTTATTT. It specifies CASSAGEESNEKLLF.